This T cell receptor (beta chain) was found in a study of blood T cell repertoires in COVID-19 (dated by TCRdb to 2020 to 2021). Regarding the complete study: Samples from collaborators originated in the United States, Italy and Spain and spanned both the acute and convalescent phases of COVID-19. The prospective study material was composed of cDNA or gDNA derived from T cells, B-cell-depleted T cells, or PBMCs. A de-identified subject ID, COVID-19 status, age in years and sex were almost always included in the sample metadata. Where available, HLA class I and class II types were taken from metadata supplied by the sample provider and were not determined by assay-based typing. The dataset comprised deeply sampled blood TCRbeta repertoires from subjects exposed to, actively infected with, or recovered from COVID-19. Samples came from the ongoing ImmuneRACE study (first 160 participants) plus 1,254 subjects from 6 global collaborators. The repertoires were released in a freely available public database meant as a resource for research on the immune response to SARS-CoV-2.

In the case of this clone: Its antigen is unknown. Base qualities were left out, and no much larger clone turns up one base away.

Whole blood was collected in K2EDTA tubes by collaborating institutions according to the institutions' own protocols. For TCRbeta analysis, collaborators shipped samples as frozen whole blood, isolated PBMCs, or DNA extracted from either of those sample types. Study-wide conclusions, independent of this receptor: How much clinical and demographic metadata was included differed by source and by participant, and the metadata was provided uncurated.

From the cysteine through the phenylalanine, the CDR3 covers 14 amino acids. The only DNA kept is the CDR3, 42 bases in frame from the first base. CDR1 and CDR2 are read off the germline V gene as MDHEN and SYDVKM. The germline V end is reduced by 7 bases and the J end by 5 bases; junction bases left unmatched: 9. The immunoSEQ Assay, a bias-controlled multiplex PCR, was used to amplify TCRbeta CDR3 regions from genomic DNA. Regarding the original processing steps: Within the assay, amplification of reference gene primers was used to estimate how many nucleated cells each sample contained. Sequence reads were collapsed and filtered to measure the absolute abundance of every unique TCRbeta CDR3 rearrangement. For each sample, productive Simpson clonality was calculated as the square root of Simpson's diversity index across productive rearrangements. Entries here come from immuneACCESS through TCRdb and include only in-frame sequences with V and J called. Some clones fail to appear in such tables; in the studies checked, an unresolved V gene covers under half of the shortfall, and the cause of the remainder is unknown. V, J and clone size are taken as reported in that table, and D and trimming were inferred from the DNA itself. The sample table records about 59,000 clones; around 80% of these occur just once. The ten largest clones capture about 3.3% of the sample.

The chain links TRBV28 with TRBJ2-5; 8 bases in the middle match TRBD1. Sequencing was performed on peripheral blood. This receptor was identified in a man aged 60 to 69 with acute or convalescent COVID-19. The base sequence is TGTGCCAGCACCAAAACAGGGGGGAGGGAGACCCAGTACTTC. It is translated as CASTKTGGRETQYF. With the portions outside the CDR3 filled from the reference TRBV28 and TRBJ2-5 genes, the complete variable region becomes DVKVTQSSRYLVKRTGEKVFLECVQDMDHENMFWYRQDPGLGLRLIYFSYDVKMKEKGDIPEGYSVSREKKERFSLILESASTNQTSMYLCASTKTGGRETQYFGPGTRLLVL.